This T cell receptor (beta chain) was obtained from a study of metastatic and nonmetastatic thyroid tumors. This clone has just a few counts. Germline V CDR1 and CDR2: MNHNY, SVGAGI (reference sequence). The CDR3 spans 16 residues. V was cut by 2 bases and J by 2 bases, with 13 bases left in between. TCRdb redid the clone calls on the PCR reads using MiXCR. The repertoire includes more than 10,000 clones, approximately 29% of them detected once, and about 16% sits in the top ten. Patients were all untreated before their thyroid surgery. The TCR sequence derives from a female donor with papillary thyroid cancer or a benign thyroid nodule (not recorded which). Some clones in this sample may be carry-over from other donors' samples. The chain uses TRBV6-6 and TRBJ2-1, with unresolved D. The sequenced sample consisted of tumor tissue. Written as DNA, the CDR3 is TGTGCCAGCAGTTACAGGGAATGGAGTACCTACAATGAGCAGTTCTTC. It translates to CASSYREWSTYNEQFF.